One T cell receptor (beta chain) is described in this entry. Both 60 Vbeta primers and 13 Jbeta primers went into the PCR. Assay: immunoSEQ multiplex PCR; the TCRdb copy retains only in-frame clones and omits some. The sample has under 130,000 clones, 79% seen once. This entry belongs to a study of cytomegalovirus exposure and HLA in healthy donors. This CDR3 comprises 15 residues. Per germline, CDR1 KGHSH and CDR2 LQKENI. V gave up 4 bases and J gave up 5 bases, with 15 bases separating them. The origin of this receptor is a woman in her forties in good health and CMV-seronegative. The chain combines TRBV18 with TRBJ1-5; perhaps TRBD1 as D (5 bases). Sample: PBMCs. CDR3 coding DNA: TGTGCCAGCTCACAGGAAAAACAGGCCTATCAGCCCCAGCATTTT. This sequence encodes CASSQEKQAYQPQHF.